The 27 T cell receptor beta chains below all came from one sample that was sequenced in a study of identifying expanded T cells in peripheral blood. Method: immunoSEQ multiplex PCR; TCRdb's copy keeps in-frame clones and lacks some. The sample has some 100,000 clones; 80% to 90% are singletons. Sample: blood. These receptor sequences come from a person between 18 and 75 years old in good health.

The V gene is TRBV11-3, the J gene TRBJ2-5; D gene ambiguous. Trimming left V 3 bases short and J 1 base short, with 3 bases between. In germline, CDR1 is SGHNT, CDR2 YENEEA. CDR3 length equals 12 residues. The CDR3 here is CASSFSQETQYF. The CDR3 DNA follows: TGTGCCAGCAGCTTCAGCCAAGAGACCCAGTACTTC.

This clone was counted only a few times. This chain connects TRBV7-9 to TRBJ1-1, with TRBD1 identical over 7 bases. CDR3 length equals 15 residues. The ends lost 5 bases at V and 1 base at J; junction bases unmatched: 7. The V gene's germline CDR1 is SEHNR and CDR2 FQNEAQ (reference sequence). The CDR3, as DNA: TGTGCCAGCAGCCCGGGGACAGCGAGGAACACTGAAGCTTTCTTT. Translation gives CASSPGTARNTEAFF.

As to this clone: One end of the junction varies from germline; a read error may be responsible. The rearrangement uses TRBV10-3 and TRBJ1-5; no definite D call. The CDR3 is made up of 15 amino acids. CDR1 is ENHRY, CDR2 SYGVKD, per germline. CDR3 sequence reads: CASSELTGSNQPQHF. CDR3 sequence (DNA): TGTGCCAGCAGTGAATTGACTGGAAGCAATCAGCCCCAGCATTTT.

V is TRBV19 and J is TRBJ2-1; TRBD2 aligns across 11 bases. Germline V gene sequence: CDR1 LNHDA, CDR2 SQIVND (reference sequence). V was pared by 6 bases and J by 9 bases, with 10 bases of the junction left unmatched. The CDR3 is made up of 15 amino acids. The CDR3 sequence is CASRELAGDVSEQFF. DNA for the CDR3: TGTGCCAGTAGAGAACTAGCGGGAGATGTGAGTGAGCAGTTCTTC.

The V call is TRBV7-2, the J call TRBJ1-1; 8 nucleotides align to TRBD1. CDR3 length: 14 residues. After removal of 6 bases from V and 4 bases from J, the junction contained 7 bases not matched to a gene. In germline, CDR1 is SGHTA, CDR2 FQGNSA. CDR3 bases: TGTGCCAGCAGTCCCAGACAGGGGAGCACTGAAGCTTTCTTT. It codes for CASSPRQGSTEAFF.

V usage is TRBV19 and J usage is TRBJ1-2; D perhaps matches TRBD1 (5 bases). CDR1 is LNHDA and CDR2 is SQIVND in the germline V gene (reference sequence). This CDR3 spans 19 amino acids. V dropped 5 bases and J dropped 1 base, with 26 bases sitting between them. The CDR3 region has the DNA TGTGCCAGTAGTGATAGGGGAGGGCTCAGCCACGTTATTAACTATGGCTACACCTTC. It yields the protein CASSDRGGLSHVINYGYTF.

A single count supports this clone. The chain recombines TRBV18 with TRBJ2-5, with 8 bases identical to TRBD2. Trimming took 1 base from V and 1 from J; bases not matched to a gene: 5. This CDR3 is 16 amino acids long. Germline V gives CDR1 KGHSH, CDR2 LQKENI. CDR3: CASSPRGGGIQETQYF. The CDR3 DNA is TGTGCCAGCTCACCACGAGGCGGGGGGATCCAAGAGACCCAGTACTTC.

The V call is TRBV21-1, the J call TRBJ1-1. TRBV21-1 is a known pseudogene. The CDR3 has 12 amino acids. The CDR3 spells CASSKGNTEAFF. The CDR3, as DNA: TGTGCCAGCAGCAAAGGGAACACTGAAGCTTTCTTT.

The rearrangement joins TRBV7-2 to TRBJ2-7, with D possibly TRBD2 on 5 matching bases. In germline, CDR1 is SGHTA, CDR2 FQGNSA. V was clipped by 4 bases and J by 1 base, with 17 bases between them. The CDR3 length is 16 residues. CDR3 nucleotides: TGTGCCAGCAGCTATCCCGTCGGCGGGTCATCCTACGAGCAGTACTTC. It codes for CASSYPVGGSSYEQYF.

V is TRBV4-2 and J is TRBJ2-2; D unclear. From germline, CDR1 is LGHNA and CDR2 YNFKEQ. Deletions cut 4 bases from V and 0 bases from J, with 9 bases between. CDR3 length: 15 residues. The DNA for the CDR3 is TGTGCCAGCAGCCCCTCCGGAGCGAACACCGGGGAGCTGTTTTTT. It encodes CASSPSGANTGELFF.

The chain recombines TRBV7-9 with TRBJ2-3; 7 bases align to TRBD2. The CDR3 totals 15 residues. V shed 3 bases and J 0 bases; nucleotides not matched to a gene: 3. Germline V gene lookup returns CDR1 SEHNR and CDR2 FQNEAQ (reference sequence). The CDR3 DNA follows: TGTGCCAGCAGCTTGGGGACTATGAGCACAGATACGCAGTATTTT. Protein sequence: CASSLGTMSTDTQYF.

J is TRBJ1-1 and V is TRBV2, with TRBD1 identical over 8 bases. CDR3 size: 16 residues. In germline, CDR1 is SNHLY, CDR2 FYNNEI. V was pared by 5 bases and J by 2 bases, with 10 bases of the junction left unmatched. The CDR3 loop reads CASSYRQGRINTEAFF. CDR3 nucleotide sequence: TGTGCCAGCAGTTATCGACAGGGGAGGATTAACACTGAAGCTTTCTTT. Supplemented by reference TRBV2 and TRBJ1-1, the full variable domain reads EPEVTQTPSHQVTQMGQEVILRCVPISNHLYFYWYRQILGQKVEFLVSFYNNEISEKSEIFDDQFSVERPDGSNFTLKIRSTKLEDSAMYFCASSYRQGRINTEAFFGQGTRLTVV.

The CDR3 protein is CAWTTEGYNSPLHF. CDR3 DNA: TGTGCCTGGACCACTGAGGGGTATAATTCACCCCTCCACTTT. The chain is built from TRBV30 and TRBJ1-6; a weak D match, TRBD1 (5 bases). There are 14 residues in the CDR3. The germline gives CDR1 GTSNPN, CDR2 SVGIG (reference sequence). The germline V and J ends were trimmed by 4 bases and 4 bases, with 11 bases remaining between them.

This clone was observed a single time. The chain is built from TRBV19 and TRBJ2-5; TRBD1 agrees at 9 bases. This CDR3 is 13 amino acids long. V was clipped by 5 bases and J by 4 bases; unmatched bases: 2. From germline, CDR1 is LNHDA and CDR2 SQIVND (reference sequence). This chain's CDR3 is CASSQQGAETQYF. The CDR3 DNA follows: TGTGCCAGTAGTCAACAGGGGGCAGAGACCCAGTACTTC.

The chain couples TRBV10-3 to TRBJ1-5; D is unresolved. The CDR3 length is 14 residues. Per germline, CDR1 ENHRY and CDR2 SYGVKD. The ends were cut back, 0 bases at V and 7 bases at J, with 10 bases in the middle. The CDR3 sequence is CAISESGVLQPQHF. DNA for the CDR3: TGTGCCATCAGTGAGTCGGGCGTTCTACAGCCCCAGCATTTT.

The V call is TRBV7-7, the J call TRBJ2-3; D possibly matches TRBD1 or TRBD2 (6 bases each). V shed 3 bases and J shed 6 bases, with 10 bases lying between them. This CDR3 region has 13 residues. Germline loops: CDR1 SSHAT, CDR2 FNYEAQ (reference sequence). CDR3 DNA sequence: TGTGCCAGCAGCTTGAGGAGGGGGGATACGCAGTATTTT. Its protein product is CASSLRRGDTQYF.

The V call is TRBV7-2, the J call TRBJ1-6, with D perhaps matching TRBD1 (6 bases). V lost 4 bases and J 0 bases, leaving 16 bases between the germline ends. Germline V gives CDR1 SGHTA, CDR2 FQGNSA. There are 18 residues in the CDR3. The CDR3 region is CASSSRGGVSSYNSPLHF. CDR3 in DNA: TGTGCCAGCAGCTCCCGGGGGGGCGTTAGCTCCTATAATTCACCCCTCCACTTT.

This chain connects TRBV28 to TRBJ2-7, with TRBD1 identical over 9 bases. Looked up from germline, CDR1 is MDHEN and CDR2 is SYDVKM. Germline trimming cut 6 bases from V and 0 bases from J; bases unmatched to any gene: 6. The CDR3 sequence is 15 residues long. The chain's CDR3 is CASRIQGAGSYEQYF. CDR3 DNA: TGTGCCAGCAGGATACAGGGGGCAGGCTCCTACGAGCAGTACTTC. Using reference TRBV28 and TRBJ2-7 for the parts outside the CDR3, the full variable domain is DVKVTQSSRYLVKRTGEKVFLECVQDMDHENMFWYRQDPGLGLRLIYFSYDVKMKEKGDIPEGYSVSREKKERFSLILESASTNQTSMYLCASRIQGAGSYEQYFGPGTRLTVT.

The rearrangement joins TRBV6-5 to TRBJ1-1; D is ambiguous. The V gene lost 2 bases and the J gene lost 5 bases, with 3 bases spanning the gap. Germline loops: CDR1 MNHEY, CDR2 SVGAGI. The CDR3 length is 11 residues. This chain's CDR3 is CASSYRTEAFF. The CDR3 DNA is TGTGCCAGCAGTTACAGGACTGAAGCTTTCTTT.

The chain combines TRBV4-3 with TRBJ1-2; 12 nucleotides agree with TRBD1. J gave up 6 bases and V 0 bases, and 11 bases lay outside the gene matches. Germline loops: CDR1 LGHNA, CDR2 YSLEER. This CDR3 comprises 18 residues. This CDR3 is CASSQDRDRGLVVNGYTF. The CDR3 DNA reads TGCGCCAGCAGCCAAGATCGGGACAGGGGGCTCGTAGTGAATGGCTACACCTTC.

The V and J genes are TRBV27 and TRBJ1-6; tentative D call: TRBD1 (5 bases). Germline lookup yields CDR1 MNHEY and CDR2 SMNVEV (reference sequence). CDR3 length: 17 residues. Trimming took off 5 bases at V and 5 bases at J, with 19 bases between the two ends. CDR3 region: CASSPSPSRANNSPLHF. CDR3 DNA: TGTGCCAGCAGTCCTTCCCCCAGCAGGGCTAATAATTCACCCCTCCACTTT.

The rearrangement joins TRBV2 to TRBJ1-1, with 7 positions matching TRBD1. Germline-derived CDR1 and CDR2 are SNHLY and FYNNEI. The CDR3 is 13 amino acids. J lost 5 bases, V lost 8 bases, and 8 bases had no gene match. CDR3 region: CASADREGTEAFF. In DNA form, the CDR3 reads TGTGCCAGCGCCGACAGGGAGGGAACTGAAGCTTTCTTT.

Note on this clone: This sample includes further DNA sequences coding for the same CDR3. The V gene is TRBV6-5, the J gene TRBJ2-2; D is ambiguous. The CDR3 totals 15 residues. Germline loops: CDR1 MNHEY, CDR2 SVGAGI. V was cut by 0 bases and J by 1 base, with 6 bases left in between. The CDR3 here is CASSYSRLNTGELFF. The CDR3, as DNA: TGTGCCAGCAGTTACTCACGGTTGAACACCGGGGAGCTGTTTTTT.

This chain joins TRBV7-9 and TRBJ2-7; maybe TRBD2 (6 bases). CDR3 size: 14 residues. Per germline, CDR1 SEHNR and CDR2 FQNEAQ (reference sequence). Trimming left V 3 bases short and J 3 bases short, with 12 bases between. The CDR3 spells CASSLEGESYEQYF. DNA of the CDR3: TGTGCCAGCAGCTTGGAGGGAGAAAGCTACGAGCAGTACTTC.

In DNA form, the CDR3 reads TGTGCCAGCAGCCTGGACAGTACTGGAAACACCATATATTTT. Its translation: CASSLDSTGNTIYF. The chain employs TRBV11-2 and TRBJ1-3, with D perhaps TRBD1 (6 bases). The V end was cut by 5 bases, the J end by 2 bases, with 10 bases between. This CDR3 comprises 14 residues. Looked up from germline, CDR1 is SGHAT and CDR2 is FQNNGV. Full variable domain (rest looked up from reference TRBV11-2 and TRBJ1-3): EAGVAQSPRYKIIEKRQSVAFWCNPISGHATLYWYQQILGQGPKLLIQFQNNGVVDDSQLPKDRFSAERLKGVDSTLKIQPAKLEDSAVYLCASSLDSTGNTIYFGEGSWLTVV.

The rearrangement links TRBV7-9 to TRBJ2-5; weak D call: TRBD1 (6 bases). Germline CDR1 is SEHNR and CDR2 is FQNEAQ (reference sequence). V lost 5 bases and J lost 12, with 16 bases in between. The CDR3 is 12 residues long. CDR3 amino acids: CASSQTGQKKYF. The CDR3 region has the DNA TGTGCCAGCAGCCAAACTGGACAGAAAAAGTACTTC.

The chain uses TRBV7-2 and TRBJ1-2; TRBD1 agrees at 7 bases. This CDR3 is 13 amino acids long. The germline V gene encodes CDR1 SGHTA and CDR2 FQGNSA. J was trimmed by 11 bases and V by 0 bases; bases with no gene match: 6. The CDR3 sequence is CASSLAKGQLYTF. In DNA form, the CDR3 reads TGTGCCAGCAGCTTAGCGAAGGGACAGTTGTACACCTTC.